The 8 T cell receptor beta chains below come from one sample, sequenced in a study of graft-versus-host responses after intestinal transplantation. The assay was immunoSEQ multiplex PCR, and TCRdb's table has in-frame clones only and misses some. The table has about 35,000 clones, around 96% seen once; the top ten hold 0.76%. This sample comprised PBMCs, obtained 16 days after intestinal transplant. The receptors originated from a human patient who received an intestinal transplant, so some T cells may come from the graft donor.

The chain is built from TRBV7-2 and TRBJ2-3; TRBD1 aligns across 7 bases. CDR1 and CDR2 from the germline V gene are SGHTA and FQGNSA. J was trimmed by 3 bases and V by 6 bases; bases with no gene match: 3. The CDR3 is made up of 13 amino acids. For the CDR3, the DNA is TGTGCCAGCAGACTGGGACAGACAGATACGCAGTATTTT. Translating gives CASRLGQTDTQYF. Together with reference TRBV7-2 and TRBJ2-3, the CDR3 gives the full variable domain: GAGVSQSPSNKVTEKGKDVELRCDPISGHTALYWYRQSLGQGLEFLIYFQGNSAPDKSGLPSDRFSAERTGGSVSTLTIQRTQQEDSAVYLCASRLGQTDTQYFGPGTRLTVL.

The V call is TRBV30, the J call TRBJ1-2; 9 positions agree with TRBD1. V lost 7 bases and J lost 8; bases outside the gene matches: 8. The CDR3 sequence is 12 residues long. Germline CDR1 is GTSNPN and CDR2 is SVGIG (reference sequence). The CDR3 protein is CASNRGLRGYTF. Here the CDR3 DNA reads TGTGCCTCCAACAGGGGGCTGCGCGGCTACACCTTC.

This chain connects TRBV27 to TRBJ2-7, with TRBD1 as a possible D gene (6 bases). V lost 5 bases and J 2 bases, leaving 10 bases between the germline ends. This CDR3 region has 13 residues. Germline V gives CDR1 MNHEY, CDR2 SMNVEV (reference sequence). The CDR3 loop is CASSTGPTYEQYF. The CDR3 bases are TGTGCCAGCAGTACAGGGCCCACCTACGAGCAGTACTTC.

V and J are TRBV7-2 and TRBJ1-2, with no clear D. The CDR3 covers 15 residues. The V gene's germline CDR1 is SGHTA and CDR2 FQGNSA. V was clipped by 5 bases and J by 8 bases, with 21 bases between them. CDR3 in DNA: TGTGCCAGCAGCCTCTTACTGGAGACCTCTACCGGCTACACCTTC. Amino acid sequence: CASSLLLETSTGYTF.

A single count supports this clone. The V call is TRBV12-5, the J call TRBJ2-5; D ambiguous. V lost 3 bases, J lost 0 bases, and 5 bases lay in between. Germline V gene lookup returns CDR1 LGHNT and CDR2 FRNRAP. The CDR3 has 13 amino acids. The CDR3 reads CASGFGYQETQYF. In DNA form, the CDR3 reads TGTGCTAGTGGTTTTGGGTACCAAGAGACCCAGTACTTC.

The chain has TRBV5-1 and TRBJ2-2; D is perhaps TRBD1 (6 bases). This CDR3 is built from 14 residues. CDR1 is SGHRS and CDR2 is YFSETQ in the germline V gene. The V gene lost 4 bases and the J gene lost 1 base, with 8 bases spanning the gap. The CDR3 sequence is CASSPTGNTGELFF. The CDR3 nucleotides read TGCGCCAGCAGCCCGACAGGGAACACCGGGGAGCTGTTTTTT.

The chain joins TRBV13 to TRBJ2-3, with D unresolved. Trimming removed 7 bases from V and 4 bases from J, with 12 bases in between. The CDR3 runs to 13 residues. CDR1 PRHDT and CDR2 FYEKMQ come from the germline V gene (reference sequence). In DNA form, the CDR3 reads TGTGCCAGCACCCAAATGATCGCAGATACGCAGTATTTT. Translation: CASTQMIADTQYF.

This chain links TRBV5-6 with TRBJ2-7, with D possibly called TRBD1 or TRBD2 (5 bases each). V was shortened by 4 bases and J by 2 bases, with 13 bases between the two germline ends. The germline V gene encodes CDR1 SGHDT and CDR2 YYEEEE. This CDR3 has 14 residues. The CDR3: CASSPGRSTYEQYF. The CDR3 region has the DNA TGTGCCAGCAGCCCGGGACGCTCGACCTACGAGCAGTACTTC.